This section outlines one T cell receptor (beta chain) sequence together with its context. Its matching antigen is unknown. The data belong to a study of shared clonotypes between healthy human individuals. The CDR3 sequence is 15 residues long. Germline CDR1 reads SGHRS; CDR2 reads YFSETQ. Trimming removed 7 bases from V and 3 bases from J; junction bases left unmatched: 8. Study-wide points: Naive CD4 clonotypes overlapped across several donors at about 5.3%. What rarefaction showed was incomplete sorted-subset sequencing despite large depth.

How the authors handled the data: Junction-only immunoSEQ sequences carried no quality scores, so filtering differed. Here immunoSEQ multiplex PCR was the method, and the copy in TCRdb shows in-frame clones only, minus some. From that table come the V and J calls and clone size; the DNA was used to work out D and trimming. Among more than 550,000 clones, roughly 94% were seen once, and the ten largest hold 24%. Positive CCR7 selection of CD45RO-negative cells yielded the naive CD8 cells, and terminally differentiated effector memory CD45RA+ cells were excluded. This rearrangement joins TRBV5-1 to TRBJ2-2, with 8 bases that match TRBD2. This TCR came from a man aged 25 to 45 in good health. Source material: naive CD8+ T cells sorted from blood. The CDR3 DNA reads as TGCGCCAGCGGCGAGCGGGAGTGGGACACCGGGGAGCTGTTTTTT. This gives the protein CASGEREWDTGELFF.